The 28 T cell receptor beta chains reported below all come from one sample, sequenced in a study of blood T cell repertoires in COVID-19. The assay was immunoSEQ multiplex PCR, and TCRdb's table has in-frame clones only and misses some. There are roughly 250,000 clones in the sample; around 85% occur only once, and 3.5% to 5.5% lies in the top ten. Material for sequencing was PBMCs or T cells enriched from blood (not recorded which). Every receptor here comes from a woman aged 25 to 39 who had recovered from COVID-19.

The chain has TRBV7-9 and TRBJ2-7; 11 bases line up with TRBD2. Trimming cost V 4 bases and J 2 bases; bases outside gene matches: 7. CDR3 size: 16 residues. Germline CDR1 SEHNR, CDR2 FQNEAQ (reference sequence). In DNA form, the CDR3 reads TGTGCCAGCAGCTCAGTACCGGGACTAGCGGCCTACGAGCAGTACTTC. It specifies CASSSVPGLAAYEQYF. The variable domain in full, completed from reference TRBV7-9 and TRBJ2-7, reads DTGVSQNPRHKITKRGQNVTFRCDPISEHNRLYWYRQTLGQGPEFLTYFQNEAQLEKSRLLSDRFSAERPKGSFSTLEIQRTEQGDSAMYLCASSSVPGLAAYEQYFGPGTRLTVT.

The V call is TRBV28, the J call TRBJ1-3; D remains ambiguous. The V gene lost 4 bases and the J gene lost 15 bases, with 13 bases spanning the gap. CDR1 MDHEN and CDR2 SYDVKM come from the germline V gene. The CDR3 sequence is 11 residues long. The CDR3, as DNA: TGTGCCAGCAGTTCCGGGAGGGTGAAATATTTT. Protein sequence: CASSSGRVKYF.

In its sample, this clone was seen many times. The rearrangement uses TRBV5-5 and TRBJ2-3, with TRBD1 identical over 10 bases. With V trimmed by 3 bases and J by 6 bases, 4 bases remained unmatched. CDR1 is SGHKS, CDR2 YYEKEE, per germline (reference sequence). The CDR3 has 14 residues. The DNA for the CDR3 is TGTGCCAGCAGCTCGGGACAGGGGAAGGATACGCAGTATTTT. Protein product: CASSSGQGKDTQYF.

This clone was observed a handful of times. The rearrangement joins TRBV12-3 or TRBV12-4 to TRBJ2-3; tentatively, D is TRBD1 (6 bases). Trimming shortened V by 7 bases and J by 5 bases, and 13 bases separated the two germline ends. The CDR3 spans 13 residues. CDR3 DNA: TGTGCCAGCAACCTAGAGGGACAAGATACGCAGTATTTT. Protein: CASNLEGQDTQYF.

This rearrangement joins TRBV10-1 to TRBJ1-1; D remains unclear. The CDR3 is made up of 13 amino acids. Germline V gives CDR1 WNHNN, CDR2 SYGVQD (reference sequence). The V gene lost 2 bases and the J gene lost 5 bases, with 9 bases spanning the gap. CDR3 amino acids: CASSEGIRTEAFF. For the CDR3, the DNA is TGCGCCAGCAGTGAGGGTATTCGGACTGAAGCTTTCTTT.

The V call is TRBV6-5, the J call TRBJ2-7; TRBD1 matches 7 bases. Losses at the gene ends were 6 bases for V and 5 bases for J; bases not matched to a gene: 13. Germline V gives CDR1 MNHEY, CDR2 SVGAGI. This CDR3 spans 15 amino acids. CDR3 region: CASRPGTEENHEQYF. The DNA for the CDR3 is TGTGCCAGCAGGCCTGGGACAGAGGAAAATCACGAGCAGTACTTC.

The chain joins TRBV7-9 to TRBJ2-3; D may be TRBD1 (5 bases). The CDR3 extends over 18 amino acids. V was trimmed by 1 base and J by 1 base, leaving 18 bases between them. CDR1 and CDR2 (germline): SEHNR, FQNEAQ (reference sequence). This CDR3 is CASSLVGAGSLGTDTQYF. In DNA form, the CDR3 reads TGTGCCAGCAGCTTAGTGGGCGCAGGGTCTCTGGGCACAGATACGCAGTATTTT.

This clone has just one count. The rearrangement uses TRBV5-1 and TRBJ1-1, with D tentatively TRBD1 (5 bases). CDR1 and CDR2 (germline): SGHRS, YFSETQ. This CDR3 is 15 amino acids long. Trimming took 0 bases from V and 1 from J, leaving 10 bases between them. The DNA of the CDR3 is TGCGCCAGCAGCTTGGAGGGGTTTTCGAACACTGAAGCTTTCTTT. This sequence encodes CASSLEGFSNTEAFF.

The chain joins TRBV11-3 to TRBJ1-1; 7 bases are shared with TRBD1. There are 20 residues in the CDR3. Germline assignment: CDR1 SGHNT and CDR2 YENEEA. The junction had 25 bases not matched to a gene; V was cut back by 7 bases and J by 2 bases. The CDR3 reads CASNLDRRGPGAELNTEAFF. CDR3 DNA sequence: TGTGCCAGCAACCTGGACAGGAGGGGGCCCGGCGCGGAACTAAACACTGAAGCTTTCTTT.

V usage is TRBV5-4 and J usage is TRBJ1-6; perhaps TRBD1 as D (5 bases). CDR3 length equals 15 residues. The germline CDR1 and CDR2 sequences are SGHNT and YYREEE (reference sequence). Trimming removed 4 bases at V and 9 bases at J, with 17 bases between. CDR3 DNA sequence: TGTGCCAGCAGCCCCAGGGAGGGCGCCGCTTCACCCCTCCACTTT. This sequence encodes CASSPREGAASPLHF.

V and J are TRBV5-6 and TRBJ2-7; 7 bases are shared with TRBD1. CDR1 is SGHDT, CDR2 YYEEEE, per germline. Trimming removed 4 bases from V and 3 bases from J; junction bases left unmatched: 10. The length of the CDR3 is 15 residues. CDR3 in DNA: TGTGCCAGCAGCCTTGTAGGGACAGAGATCTACGAGCAGTACTTC. Translated, it gives CASSLVGTEIYEQYF.

The chain uses TRBV7-8 and TRBJ1-5; D not certain. V was pared by 0 bases and J by 2 bases, with 8 bases between. Germline CDR1 SGHVS, CDR2 FQNEAQ. This CDR3 is built from 15 residues. CDR3 in DNA: TGTGCCAGCAGCTTAGCGGGCCCCCGCAATCAGCCCCAGCATTTT. Protein product: CASSLAGPRNQPQHF.

The chain employs TRBV19 and TRBJ1-1; maybe TRBD1 (6 bases). Looked up from germline, CDR1 is LNHDA and CDR2 is SQIVND (reference sequence). The V end was cut by 4 bases, the J end by 1 base, with 13 bases between. This CDR3 has 15 amino acids. The CDR3 sequence: CASSTLDRSNTEAFF. CDR3 DNA sequence: TGTGCCAGTAGTACTCTAGACAGGTCGAACACTGAAGCTTTCTTT.

For the CDR3, the DNA is TGTGCCAGCAGTTTTGTACAGGCCTATGGCTACACCTTC. It translates to CASSFVQAYGYTF. The J gene is TRBJ1-2, the V gene TRBV12-3 or TRBV12-4; possible D gene TRBD1, 5 bases. Trimming left V 3 bases short and J 4 bases short, with 9 bases between. The length of the CDR3 is 13 residues.

The rearrangement joins TRBV2 to TRBJ2-3; 7 nucleotides line up with TRBD2. This CDR3 spans 13 amino acids. The V segment lost 8 bases and the J segment 4 bases; nucleotides outside the gene matches: 6. The germline V gene encodes CDR1 SNHLY and CDR2 FYNNEI. CDR3 nucleotide sequence: TGTGCCAGCGGGACTACCCCCGCAGATACGCAGTATTTT. Translation gives CASGTTPADTQYF. Using reference TRBV2 and TRBJ2-3 for the parts outside the CDR3, the full variable domain is EPEVTQTPSHQVTQMGQEVILRCVPISNHLYFYWYRQILGQKVEFLVSFYNNEISEKSEIFDDQFSVERPDGSNFTLKIRSTKLEDSAMYFCASGTTPADTQYFGPGTRLTVL.

The CDR3 sequence is CASSDDGTGLYVNTEAFF. The CDR3 DNA is TGTGCCAGCAGCGACGACGGGACAGGGTTATATGTGAACACTGAAGCTTTCTTT. J is TRBJ1-1 and V is TRBV9; 9 bases agree with TRBD1. J was trimmed by 0 bases and V by 3 bases; bases with no gene match: 12. Germline CDR1 and CDR2: SGDLS and YYNGEE. The CDR3 covers 18 residues.

V and J are TRBV27 and TRBJ2-7; 10 bases agree with TRBD2. The CDR3 is 14 amino acids. CDR1 MNHEY and CDR2 SMNVEV come from the germline V gene (reference sequence). V was clipped by 5 bases and J by 1 base; unmatched bases: 2. The CDR3 loop is CASSRTSGSYEQYF. The CDR3 DNA reads TGTGCCAGCAGTCGGACTAGCGGATCCTACGAGCAGTACTTC.

This chain joins TRBV6-5 and TRBJ2-7; 7 bases are shared with TRBD1. Germline CDR1 is MNHEY and CDR2 is SVGAGI. V gave up 6 bases and J gave up 2 bases; unmatched junction bases: 7. The CDR3 has 14 residues. CDR3 loop: CASSDMGQTYEQYF. CDR3 sequence (DNA): TGTGCCAGCAGCGATATGGGACAGACCTACGAGCAGTACTTC.

V and J are TRBV7-9 and TRBJ1-3; TRBD1 agrees at 9 bases. Germline CDR1 SEHNR, CDR2 FQNEAQ (reference sequence). The CDR3 sequence is 14 residues long. Unmatched junction bases numbered 4, after V lost 5 bases and J lost 5 bases. The chain's CDR3 is CASSIGQGRNTIYF. The CDR3 nucleotides are TGTGCCAGCAGCATAGGACAGGGGAGAAACACCATATATTTT.

The V and J genes are TRBV27 and TRBJ1-1; a possible D gene is TRBD1 (6 bases). Germline assignment: CDR1 MNHEY and CDR2 SMNVEV (reference sequence). This CDR3 comprises 14 residues. Trimming shortened V by 3 bases and J by 6 bases, and 14 bases separated the two germline ends. This CDR3 reads CASSFSGEFAEAFF. DNA of the CDR3: TGTGCCAGCAGTTTTTCAGGGGAATTCGCTGAAGCTTTCTTT.

In its sample, this clone was seen a few times. This chain uses TRBV7-9 with TRBJ1-3, with D possibly matching TRBD1 (5 bases). This CDR3 spans 16 amino acids. V was cut by 3 bases and J by 2 bases, with 14 bases left in between. Germline values: CDR1 SEHNR, CDR2 FQNEAQ (reference sequence). CDR3 nucleotide sequence: TGTGCCAGCAGCTTTGAGGCCCCGACAGCTGGAAACACCATATATTTT. Protein product: CASSFEAPTAGNTIYF.

CDR3: CASGGGPSGEQFF. DNA of the CDR3: TGTGCCAGCGGAGGAGGTCCGAGCGGTGAGCAGTTCTTC. The chain carries TRBV9 and TRBJ2-1, with D possibly TRBD2 on 5 matching bases. CDR3 length equals 13 residues. The germline gives CDR1 SGDLS, CDR2 YYNGEE. The germline V and J ends were trimmed by 7 bases and 9 bases, with 17 bases remaining between them. The variable domain in full, completed from reference TRBV9 and TRBJ2-1, reads DSGVTQTPKHLITATGQRVTLRCSPRSGDLSVYWYQQSLDQGLQFLIQYYNGEERAKGNILERFSAQQFPDLHSELNLSSLELGDSALYFCASGGGPSGEQFFGPGTRLTVL.

The chain joins TRBV19 to TRBJ2-3, with D tentatively TRBD1 (6 bases). Germline-derived CDR1 and CDR2 are LNHDA and SQIVND (reference sequence). The CDR3 runs 16 residues. The V end lost 4 bases, the J end lost 0 bases, and 14 bases lay between the germline ends. Written as DNA, the CDR3 is TGTGCCAGTAGTACCCAAACAGGGTTGAGCACAGATACGCAGTATTTT. It is translated as CASSTQTGLSTDTQYF.

This clone was picked up one time. The chain is built from TRBV11-2 and TRBJ2-7; D gene uncertain. With 1 base removed from V and 0 bases from J, the gap between germline ends came to 7 bases. The CDR3 totals 14 residues. CDR1 SGHAT and CDR2 FQNNGV come from the germline V gene. The chain's CDR3 is CASSLGPSSYEQYF. The CDR3 DNA follows: TGTGCCAGCAGCTTAGGCCCCAGCTCCTACGAGCAGTACTTC.

J is TRBJ1-2 and V is TRBV28; 8 positions match TRBD1. The J segment lost 7 bases and the V segment lost 5 bases, leaving 15 bases of the junction unmatched. There are 16 residues in the CDR3. Germline CDR1 reads MDHEN; CDR2 reads SYDVKM. The CDR3 region is CASSPSWTGTGAGYTF. CDR3 nucleotides: TGTGCCAGCAGTCCATCCTGGACAGGGACGGGTGCTGGCTACACCTTC.

This rearrangement joins TRBV28 to TRBJ1-6; D is unresolved. CDR1 and CDR2 (germline): MDHEN, SYDVKM. V lost 10 bases and J 7 bases, leaving 14 bases between the germline ends. CDR3 size: 13 residues. CDR3 nucleotide sequence: TGTGCCACCTCTCGGGAGCGGAATTCACCCCTCCACTTT. It translates to CATSRERNSPLHF. The variable domain in full, completed from reference TRBV28 and TRBJ1-6, reads DVKVTQSSRYLVKRTGEKVFLECVQDMDHENMFWYRQDPGLGLRLIYFSYDVKMKEKGDIPEGYSVSREKKERFSLILESASTNQTSMYLCATSRERNSPLHFGNGTRLTVT.

In its sample, this clone was seen a few times. The chain employs TRBV9 and TRBJ1-4; 7 bases line up with TRBD1. V lost 3 bases and J lost 2; bases outside the gene matches: 13. The CDR3 is 18 residues long. The V gene's germline CDR1 is SGDLS and CDR2 YYNGEE. CDR3 sequence reads: CASSARKGAKETNEKLFF. The CDR3 DNA follows: TGTGCCAGCAGCGCCAGAAAGGGGGCAAAGGAGACTAATGAAAAACTGTTTTTT.

This clone was picked up one time. The rearrangement uses TRBV28 and TRBJ1-1; possible D gene TRBD1, 6 bases. V lost 10 bases to trimming and J lost 0 bases, with 18 bases between them. Germline V gene data show CDR1 as MDHEN and CDR2 as SYDVKM. The CDR3 sequence is 15 residues long. CDR3 in DNA: TGTGCCACCCACCGGGGGGGCCGCTTGAACACTGAAGCTTTCTTT. Its protein is CATHRGGRLNTEAFF.